This T cell receptor beta chain stems from a study of T cell changes during pregnancy in multiple sclerosis. Trimming at V came to 9 bases and at J to 3 bases, leaving 9 bases not matched to a gene. The CDR3 is 14 amino acids. Germline V CDR1 and CDR2: MNHEY, SVGAGI. The repertoire was sequenced with immunoSEQ multiplex PCR; TCRdb's copy has only in-frame clones and lacks some. This table holds 50,000 to 65,000 clones, about nine tenths found once. The sample in question was CD4+ T cells from peripheral blood mononuclear cells, obtained in the first trimester of pregnancy. The J gene is TRBJ2-5, the V gene TRBV6-5; 8 nucleotides align to TRBD2. The TCR sequence derives from a female donor with multiple sclerosis, enrolled in a pregnancy study. The CDR3 DNA sequence: TGTGCCAGTGTGGGTGCGGGGGGAAAAGAGACCCAGTACTTC. It yields the protein CASVGAGGKETQYF.